This T cell receptor (beta chain) was recorded in a study of shared clonotypes between healthy human individuals. As for the study in general: A couple of women and a few men aged 18 to 49 made up the donors. Study findings and constraints: A limitation of the genetic and exposure-history diversity represented arose from few donors.

An even split of each subset's genomic DNA across several immunoSEQ plates was performed. Clones were read by immunoSEQ multiplex PCR, and TCRdb kept only the in-frame ones, dropping some. The table lists over 750,000 clones, around 96% of them singletons. CDR1 is MNHNS, CDR2 SASEGT, per germline. Deletions cut 2 bases from V and 5 bases from J, with 21 bases between. CDR3 length: 18 residues. CD8 cells classed as naive were CD45RO-negative and positively selected for CCR7, excluding terminally differentiated effector memory CD45RA+ cells. This clone was picked up one time. Its antigen remains unknown.

The receptor comes from a man between 25 and 39 years old in good health. This rearrangement joins TRBV6-1 to TRBJ1-4; maybe TRBD1 (5 bases). Sequencing was carried out using naive CD8+ T cells sorted from blood. The CDR3 bases are TGTGCCAGCAGTGAAAAGGGACCGTATCCGAGGGAAAATGAAAAACTGTTTTTT. It encodes CASSEKGPYPRENEKLFF.